This is a list of T cell receptor beta chains from one sample in a study of T cells after yellow fever vaccination. TCRdb analysed the 5' RACE reads with MiXCR anew, one entry per CDR3 protein. The sample consists of approximately 160,000 distinct CDR3 sequences, roughly 8.8% of them appearing once. The source was CD8+ T cells sorted from PBMCs, collected 45 days after the yellow fever booster vaccination. These receptors were collected from a man younger than 35 who received the YFV17D yellow fever vaccine. Both conserved end residues are part of each CDR3. D genes are given only for firm matches. Size is omitted from some rows. Given values are once, few, many or a class for expanded clones.

size	J	V	D	CDR3	DNA
many	TRBJ2-3	TRBV5-5	NA	CASSLQRSTDTQYF	TGTGCCAGCAGCCTGCAGCGGAGCACAGATACGCAGTATTTT
few	TRBJ2-1	TRBV5-6	TRBD1	CASSSGTGYNEQFF	TGTGCCAGCAGCTCCGGGACAGGCTACAATGAGCAGTTCTTC
NA	TRBJ1-2	TRBV4-1	NA	CASSRNSLYGYTF	TGCGCCAGCAGCCGAAACAGCCTTTATGGCTACACCTTC
NA	TRBJ1-2	TRBV29-1	NA	CSVEEGQGYGYTF	TGCAGCGTTGAAGAAGGCCAGGGGTATGGCTACACCTTC
few	TRBJ2-3	TRBV6-5	NA	CASSYSPDRSTDTQYF	TGTGCCAGCAGTTACTCACCGGACCGAAGCACAGATACGCAGTATTTT
NA	TRBJ2-3	TRBV3-1	NA	CASRPRGLTDTQYF	TGTGCCAGCAGGCCCAGGGGACTCACAGATACGCAGTATTTT
many	TRBJ2-7	TRBV11-2	TRBD2	CARRSGTSRHEQYF	TGTGCCAGGAGGTCCGGGACTAGCCGCCACGAGCAGTACTTC
many	TRBJ1-1	TRBV6-2/TRBV6-3	NA	CASTPAGMNTEAFF	TGTGCCAGCACCCCGGCGGGGATGAACACTGAAGCTTTCTTT
few	TRBJ1-1	TRBV29-1	TRBD1	CSVVTGYSEAFF	TGCAGCGTTGTGACAGGGTACTCTGAAGCTTTCTTT
few	TRBJ2-3	TRBV7-9	NA	CASSRAYGTDTQYF	TGTGCCAGCAGCCGAGCTTACGGCACAGATACGCAGTATTTT
NA	TRBJ2-5	TRBV6-5	TRBD2	CASIPLAGGHQETQYF	TGTGCCAGCATTCCACTAGCGGGGGGACATCAAGAGACCCAGTACTTC
few	TRBJ1-1	TRBV18	NA	CASSPSGADTEAFF	TGTGCCAGCTCACCAAGTGGGGCCGACACTGAAGCTTTCTTT
many	TRBJ1-3	TRBV12-3/TRBV12-4	TRBD1	CASGTGKSQRNTIYF	TGTGCCAGCGGGACAGGGAAAAGCCAGCGAAACACCATATATTTT
few	TRBJ2-1	TRBV29-1	NA	CSASAGDEQFF	TGCAGCGCCTCGGCCGGGGATGAGCAGTTCTTC
few	TRBJ2-6	TRBV3-1	NA	CASSQANPNVLTF	TGTGCCAGCAGCCAAGCGAACCCAAACGTCCTGACTTTC
many	TRBJ2-4	TRBV7-9	NA	CASSSLRGKNIQYF	TGTGCCAGCAGCTCTCTCAGGGGCAAAAACATTCAGTACTTC
many	TRBJ2-7	TRBV4-1	NA	CASSQSGYSSYEQYF	TGCGCCAGCAGCCAGAGCGGCTATAGCTCCTACGAGCAGTACTTC
NA	TRBJ2-1	TRBV15	TRBD2	CATSRGAGAYNEQFF	TGTGCCACCAGCAGGGGAGCGGGGGCATACAATGAGCAGTTCTTC
NA	TRBJ2-1	TRBV12-3/TRBV12-4	NA	CASQKGFGHNEQFF	TGTGCCAGCCAGAAGGGGTTCGGGCACAATGAGCAGTTCTTC
few	TRBJ1-4	TRBV11-2	NA	CASSLLGLNEKLFF	TGTGCCAGCAGCTTACTGGGGTTAAATGAAAAACTGTTTTTT
hyperexpanded	TRBJ2-7	TRBV7-9	TRBD2	CASSAPAGVGEQYF	TGTGCCAGCAGCGCCCCAGCGGGGGTCGGCGAGCAGTACTTC
many	TRBJ2-7	TRBV4-2	NA	CASSQEGRAYEQYF	TGTGCCAGCAGCCAAGAAGGCAGGGCGTACGAGCAGTACTTC
many	TRBJ1-1	TRBV24-1	NA	CATSEGGTEAFF	TGTGCCACCAGTGAGGGAGGCACTGAAGCTTTCTTT